These 2 T cell receptor beta chains were all obtained from the same sample, sequenced in a study of blood T cell repertoires in COVID-19. Using immunoSEQ multiplex PCR, the repertoire was profiled, and TCRdb retains in-frame clones only, with some absent. The table shows 200,000 to 250,000 clones, with about 90% occurring only once. The sample was peripheral blood. Receptor source: a middle-aged man with active or convalescent COVID-19.

The rearrangement joins TRBV5-1 to TRBJ1-2; TRBD1 matches at 7 bases. After removal of 4 bases from V and 4 bases from J, the junction contained 10 bases not matched to a gene. The germline V gene has CDR1 SGHRS and CDR2 YFSETQ. CDR3 length equals 15 residues. CDR3 residues: CASSPRDREGYGYTF. Written as DNA, the CDR3 is TGCGCCAGCAGCCCTCGTGACAGGGAAGGCTATGGCTACACCTTC.

The chain joins TRBV10-3 to TRBJ2-1, with 7 positions matching TRBD2. Trimming took 10 bases from V and 4 from J; bases not matched to a gene: 10. This CDR3 is built from 14 residues. Germline V gives CDR1 ENHRY, CDR2 SYGVKD. CDR3 amino acids: CATMQVGGYNEQFF. CDR3 DNA: TGTGCCACCATGCAAGTGGGAGGGTACAATGAGCAGTTCTTC.